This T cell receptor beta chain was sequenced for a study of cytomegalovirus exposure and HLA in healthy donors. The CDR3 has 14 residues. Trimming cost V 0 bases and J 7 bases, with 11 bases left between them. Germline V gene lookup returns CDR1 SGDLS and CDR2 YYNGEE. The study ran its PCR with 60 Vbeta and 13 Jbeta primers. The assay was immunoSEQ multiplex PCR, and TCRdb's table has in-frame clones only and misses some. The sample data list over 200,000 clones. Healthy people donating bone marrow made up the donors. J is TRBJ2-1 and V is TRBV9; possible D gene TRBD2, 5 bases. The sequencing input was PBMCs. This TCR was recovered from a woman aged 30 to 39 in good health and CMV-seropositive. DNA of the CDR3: TGTGCCAGCAGCGTAGGAGGGCCTGGTAATGAGCAGTTCTTC. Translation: CASSVGGPGNEQFF. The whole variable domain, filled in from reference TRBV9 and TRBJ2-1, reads DSGVTQTPKHLITATGQRVTLRCSPRSGDLSVYWYQQSLDQGLQFLIQYYNGEERAKGNILERFSAQQFPDLHSELNLSSLELGDSALYFCASSVGGPGNEQFFGPGTRLTVL.